One sample yielded the 16 T cell receptor beta chains listed below, sequenced in a study of T cell responses to AZD1222 COVID-19 vaccine. TCRdb's table, derived via immunoSEQ multiplex PCR, lists solely in-frame clones and lacks some. The sample records 200,000 to 250,000 clones, about 94% being singletons. Source: peripheral blood, taken 28 days after the second dose of the MenACWY control vaccine. Receptors were obtained from an adult who received the MenACWY meningococcal vaccine as a control.

CDR3: CASSEPGLTGQPQHF. The CDR3 bases are TGTGCCAGCAGTGAACCGGGGCTGACAGGTCAGCCCCAGCATTTT. The chain couples TRBV6-1 to TRBJ1-5; perhaps TRBD1 as D (6 bases). This CDR3 is built from 15 residues. Trimming pared 2 bases from V and 6 bases from J, leaving 14 bases between. Germline V CDR1 and CDR2: MNHNS, SASEGT.

The rearrangement uses TRBV2 and TRBJ1-2, with D perhaps TRBD1 (5 bases). Trimming left V 4 bases short and J 7 bases short, with 16 bases between. Germline CDR1 SNHLY, CDR2 FYNNEI. CDR3 size: 14 residues. CDR3 amino acids: CASSGRDGSSGYTF. DNA for the CDR3: TGTGCCAGCAGTGGACGGGACGGCTCGAGTGGCTACACCTTC.

CDR3 nucleotides: TGTGCCAGCAGCTTAGTCGGGGGGCAGGGGTCAGATGGCTACACCTTC. It encodes CASSLVGGQGSDGYTF. The V call is TRBV7-2, the J call TRBJ1-2; D perhaps matches TRBD1 (6 bases). Trimming pared 1 base from V and 6 bases from J, leaving 18 bases between. The CDR3 runs to 16 residues. Per the germline V gene, CDR1 is SGHTA and CDR2 is FQGNSA.

The V and J genes are TRBV5-1 and TRBJ1-6; 8 bases line up with TRBD1. The V segment lost 1 base and the J segment 12 bases; nucleotides outside the gene matches: 15. CDR3 length equals 17 residues. From germline, CDR1 is SGHRS and CDR2 YFSETQ. CDR3 DNA: TGCGCCAGCAGCTTGCGGGGACCGACAGGGGCCGGGAGACCCCTCCACTTT. Encoded protein: CASSLRGPTGAGRPLHF.

The gene calls are TRBV2 and TRBJ2-1, with 10 bases matching TRBD2. CDR1 is SNHLY, CDR2 FYNNEI, per germline. The CDR3 is made up of 13 amino acids. V was clipped by 7 bases and J by 9 bases; unmatched bases: 6. This chain's CDR3 is CASKASGSGEQFF. DNA of the CDR3: TGTGCCAGCAAGGCTAGCGGGAGCGGTGAGCAGTTCTTC.

The chain uses TRBV6-4 and TRBJ2-3; 7 nucleotides agree with TRBD2. Germline V lookup: CDR1 MRHNA, CDR2 SNTAGT. J was trimmed by 5 bases and V by 6 bases; bases with no gene match: 5. The CDR3 sequence is 13 residues long. In DNA form, the CDR3 reads TGTGCCAGCAGCGGGGGAGGGGAAGATACGCAGTATTTT. Protein product: CASSGGGEDTQYF.

Concerning this clone itself: The sample holds other DNA sequences that translate to the same CDR3. This chain links TRBV5-1 with TRBJ1-2, with TRBD1 matching 11 bases. The CDR3 length is 17 residues. Germline trimming cut 4 bases from V and 1 base from J; bases unmatched to any gene: 9. CDR1 and CDR2 (germline): SGHRS, YFSETQ. Here the CDR3 reads CASSPRTGGAGNYGYTF. CDR3 nucleotides: TGCGCCAGCAGCCCTAGGACAGGGGGCGCTGGTAACTATGGCTACACCTTC.

This chain's CDR3 is CAIKGGRSPVEQYF. CDR3 coding DNA: TGTGCCATCAAAGGCGGGAGGTCGCCCGTCGAGCAGTACTTC. J is TRBJ2-7 and V is TRBV10-3, with 8 nucleotides matching TRBD2. The CDR3 spans 14 residues. In germline, CDR1 is ENHRY, CDR2 SYGVKD. V was pared by 7 bases and J by 6 bases, with 11 bases of the junction left unmatched.

V usage is TRBV29-1 and J usage is TRBJ1-4; no clear D. CDR1 and CDR2 from the germline V gene are SQVTM and ANQGSEA. CDR3 length: 13 residues. Trimming removed 1 base at V and 4 bases at J, with 7 bases between. The CDR3, as DNA: TGCAGCGTTGAAGGAGGTCATAATGAAAAACTGTTTTTT. Its translation is CSVEGGHNEKLFF.

CDR3 in DNA: TGTGCCACCAGCACCCGTAACAGTAGGGACTATGGCTACACCTTC. This sequence encodes CATSTRNSRDYGYTF. The V and J genes are TRBV15 and TRBJ1-2; the D is unclear. The CDR3 runs to 15 residues. Germline V CDR1 and CDR2: LNHNV, YYDKDF (reference sequence). V was clipped by 4 bases and J by 3 bases, with 15 bases between them.

This clone was picked up one time. V gene TRBV7-9 combines with J gene TRBJ2-3; no clear D gene. The V end was cut by 0 bases, the J end by 4 bases, with 14 bases between. Germline lookup yields CDR1 SEHNR and CDR2 FQNEAQ (reference sequence). The CDR3 has 16 residues. CDR3 DNA: TGTGCCAGCAGCTTAGCGGAGCCTAGTCTTTCAGATACGCAGTATTTT. The encoded protein is CASSLAEPSLSDTQYF.

The V gene is TRBV15, the J gene TRBJ1-4; D is uncertain. From germline, CDR1 is LNHNV and CDR2 YYDKDF (reference sequence). Trimming took 5 bases from V and 6 from J, leaving 7 bases between them. This CDR3 region has 12 residues. The CDR3 reads CATSEIDEKLFF. The CDR3 nucleotides read TGTGCCACCAGCGAGATCGATGAAAAACTGTTTTTT.

The J gene is TRBJ1-1, the V gene TRBV11-2; D is uncertain. Germline CDR1 SGHAT, CDR2 FQNNGV. V dropped 2 bases and J dropped 6 bases, with 4 bases sitting between them. This CDR3 has 11 amino acids. CDR3 protein: CASSLSPEAFF. The CDR3 nucleotides read TGTGCCAGCAGCTTATCCCCTGAAGCTTTCTTT.

The chain joins TRBV28 to TRBJ2-1, with TRBD2 identical over 16 bases. J was trimmed by 7 bases and V by 5 bases; bases with no gene match: 17. The germline CDR1 and CDR2 sequences are MDHEN and SYDVKM. The CDR3 has 20 amino acids. The CDR3 bases are TGTGCCAGCAGTGGTAGGACAGGGACTAGCGGGAGGGCCCTCTGGAATGAGCAGTTCTTC. Its protein is CASSGRTGTSGRALWNEQFF.

The J gene is TRBJ2-7, the V gene TRBV7-9; TRBD1 aligns across 10 bases. The CDR3 runs to 16 residues. Germline V gene data show CDR1 as SEHNR and CDR2 as FQNEAQ (reference sequence). V lost 1 base to trimming and J lost 3 bases; unmatched junction nucleotides: 6. This CDR3 is CASSLVVGQGNYEQYF. CDR3 sequence (DNA): TGTGCCAGCAGCTTAGTAGTGGGACAGGGGAACTACGAGCAGTACTTC.

The gene calls are TRBV25-1 and TRBJ1-2, with D perhaps TRBD1 (5 bases). The CDR3 consists of 13 residues. CDR1 MGHDK and CDR2 SYGVNS come from the germline V gene. The V gene lost 8 bases and the J gene lost 4 bases, with 14 bases spanning the gap. Written as DNA, the CDR3 is TGTGCCAGCTCGGGGGGGTCGGCCTATGGCTACACCTTC. Translated: CASSGGSAYGYTF.